Sequencing of this T cell receptor (beta chain) was carried out in a study of shared T cell receptors in the human thymus (dated by TCRdb to 2020 to 2022). For the study in its entirety: The study examined how self-reactive, shared T-cell receptor alpha chains are generated in the human thymus.

Library generation was performed with the immunoSEQ multiplex PCR assay. TCRdb took over this immuneACCESS table, retaining in-frame rearrangements with V and J assigned. Such tables are incomplete; in checked studies, under half of the missing clones stem from an unresolved V gene, and the remainder is unexplained. The sample yields over 650,000 clones; around 87% were counted once. The ten largest make up 0.0094% of the sample. The CDR1 and CDR2 encoded by the germline V gene are SGHTS and YDEGEE. The CDR3 goes from the cysteine to the phenylalanine over 17 residues. The retained sequence is limited to the CDR3, 51 bases, with the frame set at the first base. Trimming removed 5 bases from V and 6 bases from J; the gene matches leave 15 bases unexplained. Of note for this clone: The target of this receptor is not known. Base-call qualities are not available, and no considerably larger clone is one nucleotide away.

The sample was also linked to a second study, of human thymus T cells. Looking at the second paper: The donors were immunologically healthy infants in Finland who had open corrective cardiac surgery for congenital heart defects. Thymus tissue was obtained as surgical resects removed during corrective cardiac surgery. Usage of V and J gene segments appeared to be biased in both the thymic and the peripheral blood repertoires. The related research found that thymic TCR repertoires overlapped highly between unrelated individuals. The study used eight infant thymus samples plus four related peripheral blood samples to characterize TCR alpha and beta repertoires. The infant donors were about 7 to 250 days old, and the cohort included over five males and a couple of females. After being mechanically released from the tissue, thymocytes were kept at -70 degrees C in pellets of about 8.5-30 million cells. A QIAsymphony instrument was used to extract genomic DNA from frozen cell pellets. The immunoSEQ multiplex PCR assay was used to amplify the TCRB and TCRAD loci from a standardized amount of quality-controlled genomic DNA. The amplicons covered the V(D)J region and were long enough to include the CDR3 and to identify the V and J genes. The commercial immunoSEQ service was used to sequence amplicons on an Illumina platform. Primer bias and sequencing errors were corrected as previously described, and TCRAD and TCRB were defined on the basis of the IMGT database. The repertoires were analysed using immunoSEQ Analyzer 3.0 and VDJTools for basic statistics, V/J segment usage, diversity estimates, rarefaction and pairwise overlap. To estimate diversity, the Chao1, ChaoE, Efron-Thisted, Shannon and inverse Simpson indices were applied, and diversity was also estimated on datasets down-sampled to the smallest sample. For repertoire overlap, CDR3 nucleotide sequence, V gene and J gene had to match strictly, and clustering was done by Jaccard-based multidimensional scaling. On average, approximately 790,000 unique TCRB clonotypes were obtained from thymus samples, compared with 80,000 to 85,000 from blood samples.

The chain is encoded by TRBV5-8 joined to TRBJ1-5, with 9 central nucleotides matching TRBD1. This sequence was found in a boy less than two years old with a congenital heart defect. Donor details come from another sample of the same person, matched by shared clones. The sequenced sample was thymocytes. The nucleotide sequence reads as follows: TGTGCCAGCAGTTCTTTCCGGGACAGGGAAGGGAGTCAGCCCCAGCATTTT. Its amino acids are CASSSFRDREGSQPQHF.